Presented here are 20 T cell receptor beta chains from one specimen sequenced in a study of T cells after yellow fever vaccination. Via MiXCR, TCRdb re-called the 5' RACE reads, giving one row per CDR3 protein. The sample has about 320,000 distinct CDR3 sequences; about 10% are singletons. The specimen was CD4+ T cells sorted from PBMCs, collected 45 days after the yellow fever booster vaccination. The source is a man younger than 35 who received the YFV17D yellow fever vaccine.

This clonotype was observed at least ten times. The rearrangement uses TRBV5-1 and TRBJ2-3; 9 bases map to TRBD2. The CDR3 is 15 amino acids. Germline V CDR1 and CDR2: SGHRS, YFSETQ. Trimming removed 2 bases from V and 2 bases from J; junction bases left unmatched: 3. DNA for the CDR3: TGCGCCAGCAGCTTACTAGCGGGCCTCACAGATACGCAGTATTTT. This sequence encodes CASSLLAGLTDTQYF.

This rearrangement joins TRBV27 to TRBJ1-2; possibly TRBD1 for D (6 bases). The CDR3 totals 16 residues. Germline values: CDR1 MNHEY, CDR2 SMNVEV (reference sequence). Trimming stripped 0 bases from V and 5 bases from J, with 16 bases between. This CDR3 reads CASSLSRGAGLYGYTF. As DNA, the CDR3 is TGTGCCAGCAGTTTATCTCGGGGGGCAGGGCTTTATGGCTACACCTTC.

The CDR3 sequence is CASSPRTSGGLTQYF. The CDR3 DNA sequence: TGTGCCAGCAGCCCTCGGACTAGCGGGGGGCTTACGCAGTATTTT. The rearrangement joins TRBV7-2 to TRBJ2-3; 14 bases are shared with TRBD2. The CDR3 consists of 15 residues. CDR1 is SGHTA and CDR2 is FQGNSA in the germline V gene. V was clipped by 5 bases and J by 8 bases; unmatched bases: 6.

The rearrangement uses TRBV6-1 and TRBJ2-1; D ambiguous. Germline V lookup: CDR1 MNHNS, CDR2 SASEGT. The CDR3 sequence is 15 residues long. V lost 0 bases, J lost 3 bases, and 9 bases lay in between. The CDR3 region has the DNA TGTGCCAGCAGTGAAGCAGGGCAGCTCTACAATGAGCAGTTCTTC. Its protein is CASSEAGQLYNEQFF.

This clonotype has only a few counts. The J gene is TRBJ2-3, the V gene TRBV3-1; no clear D. V was clipped by 6 bases and J by 4 bases, with 11 bases between them. Germline-derived CDR1 and CDR2 are LGHDT and YNNKEL (reference sequence). The CDR3 is 13 amino acids. Here the CDR3 DNA reads TGTGCCAGCAGTACATTTGCAGCAGATACGCAGTATTTT. It codes for CASSTFAADTQYF.

In its sample, this clonotype was seen many times. The chain recombines TRBV4-3 with TRBJ2-1, with 8 bases fitting TRBD2. There are 16 residues in the CDR3. CDR1 is LGHNA, CDR2 YSLEER, per germline. J lost 10 bases, V lost 0 bases, and 11 bases had no gene match. CDR3 in DNA: TGCGCCAGCAGCCAAGACCCCGGGACTAGTTCCAGGGAGCAGTTCTTC. This encodes CASSQDPGTSSREQFF.

V is TRBV29-1 and J is TRBJ2-5; D assignment may be TRBD1 or TRBD2 (7 bases each). V lost 5 bases to trimming and J lost 5 bases, with 21 bases between them. The CDR3 is 15 amino acids. The germline CDR1 and CDR2 sequences are SQVTM and ANQGSEA. The CDR3 region has the DNA TGCAGCGTTCCTAAGGGAGGGGGCCTTACTGAGACCCAGTACTTC. Its protein is CSVPKGGGLTETQYF.

This chain joins TRBV2 and TRBJ2-5; D is uncertain. Looked up from germline, CDR1 is SNHLY and CDR2 is FYNNEI. Trimming cost V 7 bases and J 2 bases, with 14 bases left between them. The CDR3 sequence is 14 residues long. The CDR3 loop reads CASTERNGQETQYF. The DNA of the CDR3 is TGTGCCAGCACCGAAAGGAATGGGCAAGAGACCCAGTACTTC.

Many counts were recorded for this clonotype. The V and J genes are TRBV3-1 and TRBJ2-5; D possibly corresponds to TRBD2 (5 bases). This CDR3 comprises 14 residues. The germline V gene encodes CDR1 LGHDT and CDR2 YNNKEL (reference sequence). V was cut by 4 bases and J by 5 bases, with 14 bases left in between. The CDR3 sequence: CASSLDGRRETQYF. The CDR3 DNA reads TGTGCCAGCAGCCTCGATGGTAGGAGGGAGACCCAGTACTTC.

This clonotype was seen a handful of times. This sequence joins TRBV5-4 and TRBJ2-1; D might be TRBD2 (5 bases). V lost 4 bases, J lost 7 bases, and 21 bases lay in between. CDR1 is SGHNT and CDR2 is YYREEE in the germline V gene (reference sequence). The CDR3 has 16 residues. The CDR3 loop reads CASSPVSGVGGNEQFF. In DNA form, the CDR3 reads TGTGCCAGCAGCCCCGTTTCCGGGGTCGGCGGTAATGAGCAGTTCTTC. The full variable domain, rest sourced from reference TRBV5-4 and TRBJ2-1, is ETGVTQSPTHLIKTRGQQVTLRCSSQSGHNTVSWYQQALGQGPQFIFQYYREEENGRGNFPPRFSGLQFPNYSSELNVNALELDDSALYLCASSPVSGVGGNEQFFGPGTRLTVL.

This clonotype was seen ten or more times. The rearrangement links TRBV11-3 to TRBJ2-1, with TRBD2 identical over 8 bases. V gave up 3 bases and J gave up 4 bases; unmatched junction bases: 2. Germline CDR1 reads SGHNT; CDR2 reads YENEEA. The CDR3 totals 14 residues. DNA for the CDR3: TGTGCCAGCAGCTTTTCGGGGGGGTACAATGAGCAGTTCTTC. It translates to CASSFSGGYNEQFF.

This clonotype was found many times. This chain joins TRBV24-1 and TRBJ2-2; D remains unclear. V lost 5 bases and J 2 bases, leaving 2 bases between the germline ends. Germline V gives CDR1 KGHDR, CDR2 SFDVKD. This CDR3 is 12 amino acids long. CDR3 bases: TGTGCCACCAGTGTAAACACCGGGGAGCTGTTTTTT. Amino acid sequence: CATSVNTGELFF.

This chain links TRBV5-1 with TRBJ2-1; D is undetermined. V shed 4 bases and J shed 0 bases, with 17 bases lying between them. The CDR3 loop spans 17 amino acids. Germline V gene data show CDR1 as SGHRS and CDR2 as YFSETQ. The CDR3 loop reads CASSLQLTAHSYNEQFF. As DNA, the CDR3 is TGCGCCAGCAGCCTCCAACTCACAGCCCACTCCTACAATGAGCAGTTCTTC.

This clonotype was counted once. The gene calls are TRBV4-2 and TRBJ1-5; D may be TRBD1 (6 bases). Trimming pared 3 bases from V and 7 bases from J, leaving 22 bases between. The CDR3 totals 17 residues. Germline V gene lookup returns CDR1 LGHNA and CDR2 YNFKEQ. CDR3 in DNA: TGTGCCAGCAGCCACAGTCTCAGGGGCCGGGTGCAACAGCCCCAGCATTTT. The encoded protein is CASSHSLRGRVQQPQHF.

There are a few counts of this clonotype. The CDR3 loop is CASSLTGLADTQYF. The CDR3 region has the DNA TGCGCCAGCAGCTTGACGGGACTAGCAGATACGCAGTATTTT. The rearrangement joins TRBV5-1 to TRBJ2-3, with 8 bases that match TRBD2. The CDR3 runs to 14 residues. Trimming took 1 base from V and 4 from J; bases not matched to a gene: 2. Germline CDR1 is SGHRS and CDR2 is YFSETQ.

This clonotype was recorded many times. The V and J genes are TRBV4-2 and TRBJ2-2; D is unresolved. This CDR3 comprises 14 residues. Germline assignment: CDR1 LGHNA and CDR2 YNFKEQ. Deletions cut 1 base from V and 6 bases from J, with 9 bases between. Written as DNA, the CDR3 is TGTGCCAGCAGCCAAGGGGCAATTCCCGGGGAGCTGTTTTTT. Protein product: CASSQGAIPGELFF.

This clonotype has just a few counts. V usage is TRBV24-1 and J usage is TRBJ2-3; unclear D gene. CDR1 is KGHDR and CDR2 is SFDVKD in the germline V gene. The V end was cut by 8 bases, the J end by 1 base, with 9 bases between. The CDR3 runs 13 residues. The CDR3 reads CATKSRRTDTQYF. Written as DNA, the CDR3 is TGTGCCACCAAGAGTCGGCGCACAGATACGCAGTATTTT.

This clonotype was seen at least ten times. This chain links TRBV10-2 with TRBJ1-2; 8 positions agree with TRBD1. Trimming cost V 3 bases and J 7 bases; bases outside gene matches: 4. The CDR3 runs to 13 residues. Per the germline V gene, CDR1 is WSHSY and CDR2 is SAAADI. The CDR3 sequence is CASSEQGVPGYTF. In DNA, the CDR3 is TGCGCCAGCAGTGAACAGGGGGTTCCTGGCTACACCTTC.

This clonotype showed up just a few times. V usage is TRBV3-1 and J usage is TRBJ2-1, with a weak D call TRBD2 (5 bases). This CDR3 has 11 residues. Germline V lookup: CDR1 LGHDT, CDR2 YNNKEL (reference sequence). The V end lost 10 bases, the J end lost 9 bases, and 13 bases lay between the germline ends. The CDR3 is CATQRNGEQFF. CDR3 in DNA: TGTGCCACCCAGCGGAATGGTGAGCAGTTCTTC.

The V and J genes are TRBV7-2 and TRBJ2-1; 13 bases agree with TRBD2. Trimming took 5 bases from V and 8 from J; bases not matched to a gene: 6. This CDR3 comprises 15 residues. CDR1 and CDR2 (germline): SGHTA, FQGNSA. The CDR3, as DNA: TGTGCCAGCAGCAAGGGACTAGCGGGGTTTGATGAGCAGTTCTTC. It translates to CASSKGLAGFDEQFF. Supplemented by reference TRBV7-2 and TRBJ2-1, the full variable domain reads GAGVSQSPSNKVTEKGKDVELRCDPISGHTALYWYRQSLGQGLEFLIYFQGNSAPDKSGLPSDRFSAERTGGSVSTLTIQRTQQEDSAVYLCASSKGLAGFDEQFFGPGTRLTVL.